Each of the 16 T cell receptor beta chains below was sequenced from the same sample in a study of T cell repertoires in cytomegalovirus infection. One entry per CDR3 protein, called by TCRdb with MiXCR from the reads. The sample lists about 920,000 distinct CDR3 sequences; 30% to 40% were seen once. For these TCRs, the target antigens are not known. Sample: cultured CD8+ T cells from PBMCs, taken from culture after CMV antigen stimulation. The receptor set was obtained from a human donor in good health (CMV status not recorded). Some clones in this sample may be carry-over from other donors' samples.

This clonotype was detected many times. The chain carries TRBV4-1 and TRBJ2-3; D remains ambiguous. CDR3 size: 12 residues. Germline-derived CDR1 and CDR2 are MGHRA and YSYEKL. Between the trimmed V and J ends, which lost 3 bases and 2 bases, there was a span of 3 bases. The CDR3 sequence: CASSQYTDTQYF. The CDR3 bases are TGCGCCAGCAGCCAGTACACAGATACGCAGTATTTT.

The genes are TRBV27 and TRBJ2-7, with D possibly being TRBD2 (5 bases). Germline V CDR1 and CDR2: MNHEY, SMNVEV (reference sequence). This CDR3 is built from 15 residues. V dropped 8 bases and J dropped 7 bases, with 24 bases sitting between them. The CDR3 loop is CASAPRRWVPGEQYV. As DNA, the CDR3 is TGTGCCAGCGCTCCCCGGAGGTGGGTACCGGGTGAGCAGTACGTC.

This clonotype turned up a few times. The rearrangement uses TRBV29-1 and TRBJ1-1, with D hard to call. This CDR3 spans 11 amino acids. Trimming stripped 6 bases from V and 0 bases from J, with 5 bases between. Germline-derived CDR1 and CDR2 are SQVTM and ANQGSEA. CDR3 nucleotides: TGCAGCGTCCCAATGAACACTGAAGCTTTCTTT. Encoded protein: CSVPMNTEAFF.

The DNA of the CDR3 is TGTGCCAGCAGTGAGACAGACGGAGATGAGCAGTTCTTC. It yields the protein CASSETDGDEQFF. The V and J genes are TRBV2 and TRBJ2-1; D may be TRBD1 (5 bases). With 3 bases removed from V and 8 bases from J, the gap between germline ends came to 11 bases. The germline V gene encodes CDR1 SNHLY and CDR2 FYNNEI. The CDR3 has 13 residues.

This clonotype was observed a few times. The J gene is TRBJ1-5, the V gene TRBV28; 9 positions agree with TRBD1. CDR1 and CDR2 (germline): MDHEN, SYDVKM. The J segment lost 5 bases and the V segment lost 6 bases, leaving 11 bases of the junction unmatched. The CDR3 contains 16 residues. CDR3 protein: CASSLVKTGGDQPQHF. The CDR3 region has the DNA TGTGCCAGCAGCCTCGTTAAGACAGGGGGAGATCAGCCCCAGCATTTT.

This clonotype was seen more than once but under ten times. This CDR3 reads CASSILQGGAYEQYF. In DNA, the CDR3 is TGTGCCAGCAGCATTTTACAGGGGGGTGCCTACGAGCAGTACTTC. The rearrangement uses TRBV5-4 and TRBJ2-7; 8 nucleotides align to TRBD1. CDR3 length: 15 amino acids. The V gene end was trimmed by 4 bases and the J gene end by 2 bases; junction bases not matched to a gene: 8. Germline V CDR1 and CDR2: SGHNT, YYREEE (reference sequence).

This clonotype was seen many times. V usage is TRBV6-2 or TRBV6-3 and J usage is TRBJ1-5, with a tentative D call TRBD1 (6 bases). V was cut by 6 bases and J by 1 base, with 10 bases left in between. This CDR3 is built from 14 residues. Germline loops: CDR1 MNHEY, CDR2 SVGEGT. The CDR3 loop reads CASSSGVSNQPQHF. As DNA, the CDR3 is TGTGCCAGCAGCTCAGGGGTGAGCAATCAGCCCCAGCATTTT.

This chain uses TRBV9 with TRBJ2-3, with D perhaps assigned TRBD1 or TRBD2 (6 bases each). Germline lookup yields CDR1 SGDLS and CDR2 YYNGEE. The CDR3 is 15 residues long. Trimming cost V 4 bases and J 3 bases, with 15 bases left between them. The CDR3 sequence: CASSHLRGLTDTQYF. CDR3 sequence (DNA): TGTGCCAGCAGCCACCTCCGGGGGCTGACAGATACGCAGTATTTT.

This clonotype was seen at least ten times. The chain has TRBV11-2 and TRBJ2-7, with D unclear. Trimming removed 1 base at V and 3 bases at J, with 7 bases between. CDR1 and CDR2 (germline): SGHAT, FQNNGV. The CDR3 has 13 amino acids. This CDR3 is CASSLAIGYEQYV. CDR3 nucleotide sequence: TGTGCCAGCAGCTTAGCGATAGGCTACGAGCAGTACGTC.

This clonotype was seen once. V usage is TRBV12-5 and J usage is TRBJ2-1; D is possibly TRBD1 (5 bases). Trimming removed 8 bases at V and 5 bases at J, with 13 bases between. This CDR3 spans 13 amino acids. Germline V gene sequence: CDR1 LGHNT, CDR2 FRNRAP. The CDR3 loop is CASRGLRHNEQFF. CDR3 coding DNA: TGTGCTAGTAGGGGATTAAGGCACAATGAGCAGTTCTTC.

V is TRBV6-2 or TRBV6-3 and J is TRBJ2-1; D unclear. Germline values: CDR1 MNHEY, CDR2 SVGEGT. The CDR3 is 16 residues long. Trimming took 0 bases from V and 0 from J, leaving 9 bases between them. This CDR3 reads CASSYSAPSSYNEQFF. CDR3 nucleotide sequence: TGTGCCAGCAGTTACTCGGCACCAAGCTCCTACAATGAGCAGTTCTTC.

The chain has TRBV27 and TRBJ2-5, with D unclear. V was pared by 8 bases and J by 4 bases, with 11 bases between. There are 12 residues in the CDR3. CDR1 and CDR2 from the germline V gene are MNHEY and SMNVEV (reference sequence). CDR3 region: CASARSGETQYF. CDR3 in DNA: TGTGCCAGCGCCAGGTCAGGAGAGACCCAGTACTTC.

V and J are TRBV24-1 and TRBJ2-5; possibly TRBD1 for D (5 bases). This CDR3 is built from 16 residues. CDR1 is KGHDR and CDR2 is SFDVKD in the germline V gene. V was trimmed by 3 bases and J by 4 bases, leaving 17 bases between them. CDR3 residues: CATSDTIKGQGETQYF. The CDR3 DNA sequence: TGTGCCACCAGTGATACGATCAAGGGGCAGGGAGAGACCCAGTACTTC.

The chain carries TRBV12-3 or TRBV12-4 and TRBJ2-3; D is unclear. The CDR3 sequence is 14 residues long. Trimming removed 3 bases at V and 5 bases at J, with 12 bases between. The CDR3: CASSFQLFGDTQYF. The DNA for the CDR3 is TGTGCCAGCAGTTTCCAATTGTTTGGAGATACGCAGTATTTT.

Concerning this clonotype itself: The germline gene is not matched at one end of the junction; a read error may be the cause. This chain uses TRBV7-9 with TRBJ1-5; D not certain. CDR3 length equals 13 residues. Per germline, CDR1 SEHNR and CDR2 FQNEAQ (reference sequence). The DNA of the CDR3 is TGTGTCAGCAGCTTGGATTTTTATCAGCCCCAGCATTTT. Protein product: CVSSLDFYQPQHF. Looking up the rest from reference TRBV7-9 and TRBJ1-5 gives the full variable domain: DTGVSQNPRHKITKRGQNVTFRCDPISEHNRLYWYRQTLGQGPEFLTYFQNEAQLEKSRLLSDRFSAERPKGSFSTLEIQRTEQGDSAMYLCVSSLDFYQPQHFGDGTRLSIL.

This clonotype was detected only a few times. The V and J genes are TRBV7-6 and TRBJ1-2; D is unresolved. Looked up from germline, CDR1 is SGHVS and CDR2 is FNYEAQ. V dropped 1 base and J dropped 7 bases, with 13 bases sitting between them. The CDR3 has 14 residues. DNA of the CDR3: TGTGCCAGCAGCTTAGGCGGGCTCGGCGGTGGCTACACCTTC. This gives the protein CASSLGGLGGGYTF.